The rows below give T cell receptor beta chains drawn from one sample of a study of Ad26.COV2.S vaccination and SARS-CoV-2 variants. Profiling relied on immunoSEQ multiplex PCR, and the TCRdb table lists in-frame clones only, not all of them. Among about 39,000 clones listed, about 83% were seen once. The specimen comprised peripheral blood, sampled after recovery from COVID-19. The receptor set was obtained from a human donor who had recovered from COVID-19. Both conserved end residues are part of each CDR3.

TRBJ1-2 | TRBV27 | CASSPVGGAYGYTF
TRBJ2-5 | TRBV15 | CATSRDPAGGETQYF
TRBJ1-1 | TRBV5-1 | CASSPGTANSDNTEAFF
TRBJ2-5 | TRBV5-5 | CASSIVLAVKETQYF
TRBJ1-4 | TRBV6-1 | CASSVGAGQGLWRGRKLFF
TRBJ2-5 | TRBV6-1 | CASSVLSGRVGETQYF
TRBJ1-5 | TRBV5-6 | CASSYRADQPQHF
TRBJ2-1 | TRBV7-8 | CASSLGRLAGTAEQFF
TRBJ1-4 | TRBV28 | CASSLWGDQNEKLFF
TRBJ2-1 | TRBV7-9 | CASSSTGNREQFF
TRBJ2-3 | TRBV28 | CASSDRDRGYTDTQYF
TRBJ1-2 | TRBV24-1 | CATSDRNGQAYGYTF
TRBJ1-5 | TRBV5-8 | CASSFSRADSNQPQHF
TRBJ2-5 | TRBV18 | CASSPINRQGEETQYF
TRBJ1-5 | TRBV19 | CASSMGRGRSNQPQHF
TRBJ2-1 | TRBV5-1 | CASSLGGDHNEQFF
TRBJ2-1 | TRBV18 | CASSPNSNEQFF
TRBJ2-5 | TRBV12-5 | CASGPGPPGGTQYF
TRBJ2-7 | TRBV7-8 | CASSLAGFREGEQYF
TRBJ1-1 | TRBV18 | CASSRDANTEAFF
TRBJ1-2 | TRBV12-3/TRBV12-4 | CASSDGYGYTF
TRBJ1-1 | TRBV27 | CASSFRGQGGEAFF
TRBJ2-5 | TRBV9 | CASSFEGAETQYF
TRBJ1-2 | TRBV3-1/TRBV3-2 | CASSQAQGIDGYTF
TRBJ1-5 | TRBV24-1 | CATSDPGTPSNQPQHF
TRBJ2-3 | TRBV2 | CASSSYSGSGPDTQYF
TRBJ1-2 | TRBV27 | CASSLSISGANYGYTF
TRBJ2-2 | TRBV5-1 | CASSVTGTGELFF
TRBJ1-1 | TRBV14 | CASSPGATQRAFF